These T cell receptor beta chains were read from a single sample in a study of T-cell memory formation after mild COVID-19. One entry per CDR3 protein results from TCRdb running MiXCR on the 5' RACE reads. The data show approximately 570,000 distinct CDR3 sequences, under 20% seen once. Sequenced: PBMCs or a T cell subset sorted from them (not recorded which). These receptor sequences come from an adult woman who had mild COVID-19 (a few samples of this study predate the infection). Cell type and time point are not known. The CDR3 runs from the conserved cysteine through the conserved F or W.

>TRBJ1-2|TRBV7-9
CASSLTGANNNGYTF
>TRBJ1-2|TRBV5-1
CASSSLTGSNYGYTF
>TRBJ2-2|TRBV6-2/TRBV6-3
CASANTGELFF
>TRBJ2-6|TRBV6-5
CASGGVSGANVLTF
>TRBJ2-7|TRBV12-3/TRBV12-4
CASSLGGRHYEQYF
>TRBJ2-1|TRBV19
CASTPLWGGNEQFF
>TRBJ2-3|TRBV15
CATSRDVGRTDTQYF
>TRBJ2-3|TRBV5-1
CASSLAGDTQYF
>TRBJ2-1|TRBV7-6
CASSINNEQFF
>TRBJ2-7|TRBV10-3
CAISESVAGAYEQYF
>TRBJ2-5|TRBV25-1
CASSGETGQETQYF
>TRBJ1-3|TRBV4-3
CASSDSSGGNTIYF
>TRBJ1-6|TRBV7-9
CASSWEGGTGLYNSPLHF
>TRBJ2-1|TRBV9
CASSVFSGGSSYNEQFF
>TRBJ2-5|TRBV7-2
CASSLGTSGSFGTQYF
>TRBJ2-2|TRBV24-1
CATSDLQGSSKNAGELFF
>TRBJ2-2|TRBV15
CATSRDLNTGELFF
>TRBJ2-7|TRBV24-1
CATSDPRRGRIYEQYF
>TRBJ2-3|TRBV7-6
CASRGPSGASTDTQYF
>TRBJ2-7|TRBV10-3
CAISGTSDSYEQYF
>TRBJ2-5|TRBV12-3/TRBV12-4
CASSPGEGQFQETQYF
>TRBJ2-1|TRBV27
CASSLPGTGVNEQFF
>TRBJ2-7|TRBV24-1
CATSSRGQIEQYF
>TRBJ2-5|TRBV25-1
CASTTGVQETQYF
>TRBJ2-3|TRBV7-8
CASSFGITDTQYF
>TRBJ2-1|TRBV7-3
CASSLTGDNEQFF
>TRBJ2-7|TRBV7-6
CASSLAQGPRHEQYF
>TRBJ2-1|TRBV5-5
CASSLGTGGEQFF
>TRBJ1-1|TRBV29-1
CSGPRGSFF
>TRBJ2-3|TRBV6-6
CASSSGMADTQYF
>TRBJ2-5|TRBV7-2
CASSYGTRVMETQYF
>TRBJ1-1|TRBV2
CASKQVVGTEAFF
>TRBJ2-1|TRBV30
CAWSGTVIYNEQFF
>TRBJ2-1|TRBV7-2
CASSLEAGYYNEQFF
>TRBJ2-2|TRBV12-3/TRBV12-4
CASTQPRGSNTGELFF
>TRBJ2-1|TRBV7-3
CASSLLPRAGGYNEQFF
>TRBJ2-2|TRBV9
CASRRDRVNTGELFF
>TRBJ2-1|TRBV11-2
CASSLPGSNEQFF
>TRBJ2-3|TRBV10-3
CATSFGSATDTQYF
>TRBJ1-2|TRBV24-1
CATFIFHF
>TRBJ2-2|TRBV9
CASSVDGGTGELFF
>TRBJ1-1|TRBV24-1
CATRASGQQNTEAFF
>TRBJ1-4|TRBV4-2
CASSPRSDRGNEKLFF
>TRBJ2-2|TRBV2
CASSEGSTGELFF
>TRBJ2-3|TRBV5-5
CASSLVLADTQYF
>TRBJ2-7|TRBV9
CASSPEPGIYVEQYF